This T cell receptor (beta chain) was sequenced for a study of OX40 agonist ivuxolimab in advanced cancers. Turning to the study itself: Antecedent anti-PD-1, anti-PD-L1 or anti-CTLA-4 therapy was permissible, with roughly 40% having received some.

Germline V gene data show CDR1 as SGHVS and CDR2 as FQNEAQ. V gave up 4 bases and J gave up 6 bases, with 22 bases separating them. There are 17 residues in the CDR3. The table came from immunoSEQ multiplex PCR; TCRdb's copy has only in-frame clones and leaves some out. The table shows about 15,000 clones, with roughly 82% occurring only once. Worth noting for this clone: Its antigen is still unknown.

The study, taken as a whole, reports: At doses 0.1 to 3.0 mg/kg, CD4+ and CD8+ clones expanded.

J is TRBJ2-1 and V is TRBV7-8, with D maybe TRBD2 (5 bases). Specimen: CD4+ or CD8+ T cells sorted from blood, collected in a trial of the OX40 agonist ivuxolimab. The receptor comes from an adult with an advanced solid tumor such as melanoma, head and neck, liver or kidney cancer. In DNA, the CDR3 is TGTGCCAGCAGCTCCCAGACGAAAGGCCCGAGCGGCAATGAGCAGTTCTTC. Residues: CASSSQTKGPSGNEQFF.